This is a list of T cell receptor beta chains from one sample in a study of T cells in Graves' hyperthyroidism and ophthalmopathy. MiXCR, applied by TCRdb to the multiplex PCR reads, yields one record per CDR3 protein. The sample has some 620,000 distinct CDR3 sequences, around 15% seen once. Material for sequencing was blood. Receptors were obtained from a woman aged 25 to 45 with Graves' hyperthyroidism. CDR3s include the opening cysteine and the closing phenylalanine or tryptophan. A D gene is named only where the DNA matches it firmly. Where a row states a size, it is once, few, many or the class of an expanded clone; other rows omit it.

clone_size: many; v_call: TRBV20-1; j_call: TRBJ1-5; d_call: NA; cdr3_nt: TGCAGTGCTAGTAGGTTTTCCAATCAGCCCCAGCATTTT; cdr3_aa: CSASRFSNQPQHF
clone_size: few; v_call: TRBV18; j_call: TRBJ1-2; d_call: NA; cdr3_nt: TGTGCCAGCTCACCACGGCGGTCAGGGGTCGGCTACACCTTC; cdr3_aa: CASSPRRSGVGYTF
clone_size: many; v_call: TRBV20-1; j_call: TRBJ2-5; d_call: TRBD2; cdr3_nt: TGCAGTGCTAGAGGATGGACTAGCGGGGCCAGGTACCAAGAGACCCAGTACTTC; cdr3_aa: CSARGWTSGARYQETQYF
clone_size: few; v_call: TRBV5-1; j_call: TRBJ2-5; d_call: TRBD2; cdr3_nt: TGCGCCAGCAGCCCAACTACTAGCGGGAGCGGAGAGACCCAGTACTTC; cdr3_aa: CASSPTTSGSGETQYF
clone_size: many; v_call: TRBV7-2; j_call: TRBJ2-3; d_call: NA; cdr3_nt: TGTGCCAGCAGCTTAAACATACTCACAGATACGCAGTATTTT; cdr3_aa: CASSLNILTDTQYF
clone_size: few; v_call: TRBV5-1; j_call: TRBJ2-3; d_call: NA; cdr3_nt: TGCGCCAGCAGCAGCGACCACACAGATACGCAGTATTTT; cdr3_aa: CASSSDHTDTQYF
clone_size: NA; v_call: TRBV14; j_call: TRBJ2-3; d_call: TRBD2; cdr3_nt: TGTGCCAGCAGTGCGACTAGCGGCTTCACAGATACGCAGTATTTT; cdr3_aa: CASSATSGFTDTQYF
clone_size: NA; v_call: TRBV5-1; j_call: TRBJ2-3; d_call: TRBD1; cdr3_nt: TGCGCCAGCTGGACAGGGGGCGCGGCGGATACGCAGTATTTT; cdr3_aa: CASWTGGAADTQYF
clone_size: many; v_call: TRBV11-2; j_call: TRBJ2-1; d_call: NA; cdr3_nt: TGTGCCAGCAGCTTAGAGGGGACTGTCCCAGGGCAGTTCTTC; cdr3_aa: CASSLEGTVPGQFF
clone_size: few; v_call: TRBV20-1; j_call: TRBJ1-1; d_call: NA; cdr3_nt: TGCAGTGCTAGAGGGGGGAGCGTAATGAACACTGAAGCTTTCTTT; cdr3_aa: CSARGGSVMNTEAFF
clone_size: NA; v_call: TRBV7-9; j_call: TRBJ1-1; d_call: NA; cdr3_nt: TGTGCCAGCAGCCCGGGGCCGGGAGGCGACACTGAAGCTTTCTTT; cdr3_aa: CASSPGPGGDTEAFF
clone_size: few; v_call: TRBV19; j_call: TRBJ1-1; d_call: TRBD1; cdr3_nt: TGTGCCAGTAGTACCGACAGGGGACTCATGAACACTGAAGCTTTCTTT; cdr3_aa: CASSTDRGLMNTEAFF
clone_size: once; v_call: TRBV6-1; j_call: TRBJ1-3; d_call: NA; cdr3_nt: TGTGCCAGCAGTGAAGTAAGGGGAAACACCATATATTTT; cdr3_aa: CASSEVRGNTIYF
clone_size: NA; v_call: TRBV5-6; j_call: TRBJ1-1; d_call: NA; cdr3_nt: TGTGCCAGCAGCTTGGGGGGGTGGGTCTCTGGCACTGAAGCTTTCTTT; cdr3_aa: CASSLGGWVSGTEAFF
clone_size: few; v_call: TRBV19; j_call: TRBJ2-3; d_call: NA; cdr3_nt: TGTGCCAGTCTTGGACCCTCAGGAGGGGGCACAGATACGCAGTATTTT; cdr3_aa: CASLGPSGGGTDTQYF
clone_size: few; v_call: TRBV9; j_call: TRBJ1-2; d_call: NA; cdr3_nt: TGTGCCAGCAGCGTCACCGGGTCTTGGAGTTATGGCTACACCTTC; cdr3_aa: CASSVTGSWSYGYTF
clone_size: NA; v_call: TRBV15; j_call: TRBJ2-7; d_call: TRBD2; cdr3_nt: TGTGCCACCAGCAGAGATCGACTAGCCCACTACGAGCAGTACTTC; cdr3_aa: CATSRDRLAHYEQYF
clone_size: many; v_call: TRBV7-9; j_call: TRBJ2-7; d_call: NA; cdr3_nt: TGTGCCAGCAGCACAGTGAGCTACGAGCAGTACTTC; cdr3_aa: CASSTVSYEQYF
clone_size: NA; v_call: TRBV7-2; j_call: TRBJ2-2; d_call: TRBD2; cdr3_nt: TGTGCCAGCAGCTTAAGACTAGCGGGGACCACCGGGGAGCTGTTTTTT; cdr3_aa: CASSLRLAGTTGELFF
clone_size: many; v_call: TRBV20-1; j_call: TRBJ2-7; d_call: TRBD2; cdr3_nt: TGCAGTGCAATCCCCGGGACTAGCGGTATTTCAGGGCAGTACTTC; cdr3_aa: CSAIPGTSGISGQYF
clone_size: many; v_call: TRBV5-5; j_call: TRBJ2-1; d_call: NA; cdr3_nt: TGTGCCAGCAGCTTGACGGACCGATCCTACAATGAGCAGTTCTTC; cdr3_aa: CASSLTDRSYNEQFF
clone_size: many; v_call: TRBV28; j_call: TRBJ1-3; d_call: NA; cdr3_nt: TGTGCCAGCAACCCTGGACAGTCTGGAAACACCATATATTTT; cdr3_aa: CASNPGQSGNTIYF
clone_size: many; v_call: TRBV7-3; j_call: TRBJ2-1; d_call: TRBD2; cdr3_nt: TGTGCCAGCAGCTTAAGCCCAGGACTAGCGGAGCTATACAATGAGCAGTTCTTC; cdr3_aa: CASSLSPGLAELYNEQFF
clone_size: many; v_call: TRBV6-1; j_call: TRBJ2-7; d_call: NA; cdr3_nt: TGTGCCAGCAGTCTACGGACTCCGCCCGAGCAGTACTTC; cdr3_aa: CASSLRTPPEQYF